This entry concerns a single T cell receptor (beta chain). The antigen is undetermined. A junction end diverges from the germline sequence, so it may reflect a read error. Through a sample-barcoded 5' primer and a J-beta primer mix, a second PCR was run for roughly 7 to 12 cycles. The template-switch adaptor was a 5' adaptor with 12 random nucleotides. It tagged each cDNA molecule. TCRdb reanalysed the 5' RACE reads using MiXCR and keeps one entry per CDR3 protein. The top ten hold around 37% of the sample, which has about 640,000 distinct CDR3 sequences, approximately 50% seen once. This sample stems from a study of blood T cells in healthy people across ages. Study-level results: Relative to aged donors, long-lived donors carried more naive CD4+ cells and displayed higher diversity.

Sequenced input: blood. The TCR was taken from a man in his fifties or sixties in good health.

CDR3 residues: CASGLFKGGSPLHF. DNA for the CDR3: TGTGCCAGCGGCTTATTTAAAGGAGGTTCACCCCTCCACTTT. This sequence joins TRBV7-2 and TRBJ1-6; D remains unclear. Per germline, CDR1 SGHTA and CDR2 FQGNSA. CDR3 length: 14 residues.